This TCR beta chain came from a study of blood T cell repertoires in COVID-19. Study-level information: Researchers got acute and convalescent COVID-19 samples from the United States, Italy and Spain. T cells, B-cell-depleted T cells, or PBMCs provided the cDNA or gDNA that served as material.

Clones were sequenced by immunoSEQ multiplex PCR, and TCRdb holds only the in-frame ones, with some missing. The sample gives under 150,000 clones, approximately 88% of which show up once; roughly 30% is in the top ten. Trimming at V came to 6 bases and at J to 6 bases, leaving 3 bases not matched to a gene. Per the germline V gene, CDR1 is MNHEY and CDR2 is SMNVEV (reference sequence). The CDR3 totals 13 residues. This clone occurred once. This sequence originates from a human donor in a cohort sampled during active COVID-19. V usage is TRBV27 and J usage is TRBJ2-2, with 8 nucleotides matching TRBD2. The sequenced material came from peripheral blood. DNA of the CDR3: TGTGCCAGCAGGGCGGGGGGCTCCGGGGAGCTGTTTTTT. It codes for CASRAGGSGELFF.